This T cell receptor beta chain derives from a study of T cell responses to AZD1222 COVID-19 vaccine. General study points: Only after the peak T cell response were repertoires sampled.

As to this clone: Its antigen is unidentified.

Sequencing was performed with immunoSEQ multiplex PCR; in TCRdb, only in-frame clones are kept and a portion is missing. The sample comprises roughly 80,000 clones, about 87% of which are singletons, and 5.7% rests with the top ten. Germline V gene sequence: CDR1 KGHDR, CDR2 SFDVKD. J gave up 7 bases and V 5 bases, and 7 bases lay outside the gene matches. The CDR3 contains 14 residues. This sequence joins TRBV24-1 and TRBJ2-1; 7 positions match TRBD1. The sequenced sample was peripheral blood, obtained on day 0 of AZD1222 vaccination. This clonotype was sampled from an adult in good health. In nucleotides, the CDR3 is TGTGCCACCAGTGTCGGCAGGGGGTTTAATGAGCAGTTCTTC. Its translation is CATSVGRGFNEQFF.